This T cell receptor (beta chain) was recorded in a study of T-cell reconstitution after alpha-beta-depleted transplantation in children. Unique molecular identifiers featured in how the TCRbeta library was prepared. TCRdb reprocessed the PCR reads via MiXCR and lists one record per CDR3 protein. The data show a few hundred thousand distinct CDR3 sequences, over 20% seen once. This clonotype has more than one count but fewer than ten. What it binds is not known. The study's findings and limits: Several hundred expanded graft clones reportedly were the source of alpha-beta T cells about two months after transplant.

The CDR3 runs 14 residues. Germline CDR1 and CDR2: DFQATT and SNEGSKA (reference sequence). This receptor was identified in a boy in the first two years of life with Wiskott-Aldrich syndrome, due to receive a stem cell transplant. The chain has TRBV20-1 and TRBJ2-3, with TRBD2 matching over 12 bases. Sample: PBMCs, taken before TCRalphabeta/CD19-depleted stem cell transplant. The CDR3 sequence: CRAGLAGIGDTQYF. CDR3 DNA: TGCAGGGCAGGACTAGCGGGGATCGGAGATACGCAGTATTTT.